Below, 3 T cell receptor beta chains from the same sample are listed, as sequenced in a study of T cells after yellow fever vaccination. TCRdb reprocessed the 5' RACE reads with MiXCR, giving one entry per CDR3 protein. The sample comprises about 53,000 distinct CDR3 sequences, around 7% of which are singletons, and 40% rests with the top ten. This specimen consisted of CD8+ T cells sorted from PBMCs, obtained on the day of the first yellow fever vaccination. The source is a man between 18 and 29 years old who received the YFV17D yellow fever vaccine.

This clonotype has ten or more counts. The rearrangement joins TRBV6-1 to TRBJ2-7; D is perhaps TRBD2 (6 bases). Deletions cut 3 bases from V and 5 bases from J, with 11 bases between. CDR3 length: 13 residues. In germline, CDR1 is MNHNS, CDR2 SASEGT. CDR3 sequence reads: CASSEAGLDEQYF. CDR3 DNA: TGTGCCAGCAGTGAGGCGGGGTTGGACGAGCAGTACTTC.

V gene TRBV12-3 or TRBV12-4 combines with J gene TRBJ2-7; 11 nucleotides line up with TRBD1. The CDR3 loop spans 15 amino acids. The trim removed 1 base at V and 3 bases at J, leaving 2 bases unmatched. The CDR3 region has the DNA TGTGCCAGCAGTTTAGAGGGACAGGGGGTCTACGAGCAGTACTTC. As protein: CASSLEGQGVYEQYF.

This clonotype was seen many times. This chain links TRBV5-1 with TRBJ2-3; a possible D gene is TRBD2 (6 bases). V lost 4 bases to trimming and J lost 7 bases, with 16 bases between them. This CDR3 region has 14 residues. Germline V CDR1 and CDR2: SGHRS, YFSETQ. The CDR3: CASSIRDLTHTQYF. The CDR3 DNA follows: TGCGCCAGCAGCATCCGGGACTTAACTCATACGCAGTATTTT.